Each of the 14 T cell receptor beta chains below was sequenced from the same sample in a study of blood T cell repertoires in COVID-19. Measured with immunoSEQ multiplex PCR; TCRdb has only the in-frame clones, and not every one. The table lists 150,000 to 200,000 clones, over 75% of them singletons. Sequences were obtained from peripheral blood. These receptors came from a man in his fifties with acute or convalescent COVID-19.

The CDR3 DNA follows: TGTGCTAGTGGTTTGGGACAGGGGGCGGTCGGAGAGACCCAGTACTTC. Translating it yields CASGLGQGAVGETQYF. The chain employs TRBV12-5 and TRBJ2-5; TRBD1 matches at 10 bases. CDR3 length: 16 amino acids. Per germline, CDR1 LGHNT and CDR2 FRNRAP. The J segment lost 4 bases and the V segment lost 1 base, leaving 6 bases of the junction unmatched.

The DNA for the CDR3 is TGCGCCAGCAGCTGGACACTTGACACCGGGGAGCTGTTTTTT. Translating gives CASSWTLDTGELFF. The rearrangement joins TRBV5-1 to TRBJ2-2, with D possibly matching TRBD1 (5 bases). Looked up from germline, CDR1 is SGHRS and CDR2 is YFSETQ. V shed 3 bases and J shed 3 bases, with 9 bases lying between them. This CDR3 has 14 residues.

The V gene is TRBV15, the J gene TRBJ1-2; 11 nucleotides agree with TRBD1. The CDR3 is 15 residues long. Germline V gives CDR1 LNHNV, CDR2 YYDKDF (reference sequence). The J segment lost 4 bases and the V segment lost 4 bases, leaving 5 bases of the junction unmatched. The CDR3 loop reads CATSKGQGAGYGYTF. The CDR3, as DNA: TGTGCCACCAGCAAAGGACAGGGGGCCGGCTATGGCTACACCTTC.

This clone showed up just once. This rearrangement joins TRBV6-5 to TRBJ1-5; D remains unclear. The CDR3 totals 13 residues. Trimming removed 6 bases at V and 6 bases at J, with 12 bases between. The germline V gene has CDR1 MNHEY and CDR2 SVGAGI. CDR3 DNA sequence: TGTGCCAGCAGACAGACGGTTGCTCAGCCCCAGCATTTT. Translating gives CASRQTVAQPQHF.

The CDR3 DNA is TGTGCCAGCAGCTTAGGAATCGGCGGTGGAGGACAGGGCATGCGTGGCTACACCTTC. Amino acid sequence: CASSLGIGGGGQGMRGYTF. The V call is TRBV7-2, the J call TRBJ1-2; 8 nucleotides agree with TRBD1. This CDR3 spans 19 amino acids. Germline CDR1 SGHTA, CDR2 FQGNSA. V was pared by 1 base and J by 7 bases, with 20 bases of the junction left unmatched.

The chain has TRBV28 and TRBJ2-7, with D possibly being TRBD1 (5 bases). This CDR3 spans 15 amino acids. Germline V gene data show CDR1 as MDHEN and CDR2 as SYDVKM. The V and J ends lost 5 bases and 5 bases respectively, with 19 bases between them. In nucleotides, the CDR3 is TGTGCCAGCAGTGTACCCTCCGCCAGGGATAACGAGCAGTACGTC. It yields the protein CASSVPSARDNEQYV.

The chain joins TRBV18 to TRBJ2-5; D might be TRBD1 (6 bases). Germline assignment: CDR1 KGHSH and CDR2 LQKENI. The CDR3 contains 15 residues. With 0 bases removed from V and 5 bases from J, the gap between germline ends came to 13 bases. The CDR3 bases are TGTGCCAGCTCACCACCCGGACAGCCTCGGGAGACCCAGTACTTC. Encoded protein: CASSPPGQPRETQYF.

The chain uses TRBV4-1 and TRBJ2-2; the match to TRBD1 covers 8 bases. This CDR3 region has 16 residues. Germline CDR1 reads MGHRA; CDR2 reads YSYEKL. V lost 4 bases to trimming and J lost 3 bases; unmatched junction nucleotides: 7. In DNA, the CDR3 is TGCGCCAGCAGCCGGAATACAGGGGGAGACACCGGGGAGCTGTTTTTT. Protein: CASSRNTGGDTGELFF.

The chain is built from TRBV28 and TRBJ2-7; tentatively, D is TRBD1 (6 bases). V dropped 5 bases and J dropped 4 bases, with 15 bases sitting between them. CDR1 MDHEN and CDR2 SYDVKM come from the germline V gene. This CDR3 is 14 amino acids long. The CDR3 coding sequence is TGTGCCAGCAGTACAATGACAGGCGCTTACGAGCAGTACTTC. Protein sequence: CASSTMTGAYEQYF.

The rearrangement uses TRBV7-7 and TRBJ2-1, with 7 bases matching TRBD1. Trimming at V came to 1 base and at J to 7 bases, leaving 7 bases not matched to a gene. Germline CDR1 and CDR2: SSHAT and FNYEAQ (reference sequence). This CDR3 has 15 residues. CDR3 residues: CASSLVLTGWNEQFF. CDR3 nucleotides: TGTGCCAGCAGCTTAGTCTTGACAGGGTGGAATGAGCAGTTCTTC.

The rearrangement links TRBV27 to TRBJ1-5, with a weak D call TRBD1 (6 bases). V lost 3 bases and J lost 0, with 21 bases in between. The CDR3 contains 19 residues. Per the germline V gene, CDR1 is MNHEY and CDR2 is SMNVEV (reference sequence). The DNA for the CDR3 is TGTGCCAGCAGTTTGGTGGGGGCCGGGGGGCAGGATAGCAATCAGCCCCAGCATTTT. This codes for CASSLVGAGGQDSNQPQHF.

The chain links TRBV15 to TRBJ1-4; D call uncertain. Germline V gene data show CDR1 as LNHNV and CDR2 as YYDKDF (reference sequence). Trimming took off 1 base at V and 5 bases at J, with 11 bases between the two ends. The CDR3 covers 15 residues. The CDR3 sequence is CATSRVAIGNEKLFF. DNA for the CDR3: TGTGCCACCAGCAGAGTGGCGATCGGGAATGAAAAACTGTTTTTT.

The genes are TRBV7-2 and TRBJ1-1; no definite D call. Trimming removed 4 bases from V and 3 bases from J, with 18 bases in between. This CDR3 spans 16 amino acids. Germline lookup yields CDR1 SGHTA and CDR2 FQGNSA. The CDR3 nucleotides read TGTGCCAGCAGCTCCCCGGGATCTCTTTTGGACACTGAAGCTTTCTTT. Translating it yields CASSSPGSLLDTEAFF.

The chain links TRBV29-1 to TRBJ1-1; 9 bases are shared with TRBD1. Germline CDR1 reads SQVTM; CDR2 reads ANQGSEA. V lost 2 bases and J lost 8; bases outside the gene matches: 3. This CDR3 comprises 12 residues. In DNA form, the CDR3 reads TGCAGCGTTGAACTACAGGGGGCAGAAGCTTTCTTT. Its translation is CSVELQGAEAFF.